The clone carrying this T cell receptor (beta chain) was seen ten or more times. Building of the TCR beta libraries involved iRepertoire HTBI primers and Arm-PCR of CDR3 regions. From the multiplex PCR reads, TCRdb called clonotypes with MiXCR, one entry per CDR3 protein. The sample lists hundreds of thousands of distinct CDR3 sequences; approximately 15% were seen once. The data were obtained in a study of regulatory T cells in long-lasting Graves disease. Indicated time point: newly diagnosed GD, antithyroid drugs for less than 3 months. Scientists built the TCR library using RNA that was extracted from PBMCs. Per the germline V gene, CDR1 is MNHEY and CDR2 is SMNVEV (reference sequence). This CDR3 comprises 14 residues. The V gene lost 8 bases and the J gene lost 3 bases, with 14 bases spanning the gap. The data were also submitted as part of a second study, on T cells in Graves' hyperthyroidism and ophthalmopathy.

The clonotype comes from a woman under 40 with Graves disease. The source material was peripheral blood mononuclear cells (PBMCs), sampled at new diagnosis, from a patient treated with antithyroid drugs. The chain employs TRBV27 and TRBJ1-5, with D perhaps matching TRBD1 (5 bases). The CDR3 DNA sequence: TGTGCCAGCCGGGACGGGTCCTACAATCAGCCCCAGCATTTT. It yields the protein CASRDGSYNQPQHF.